The 26 T cell receptor beta chains presented below share a single source sample, sequenced in a study of blood T cell repertoires in COVID-19. Measured with immunoSEQ multiplex PCR; TCRdb has only the in-frame clones, and not every one. The sample holds 300,000 to 450,000 clones, about 89% seen once. Sequenced: peripheral blood. The receptor source for this set is a woman in her twenties or thirties with COVID-19, enrolled during active disease.

V and J are TRBV19 and TRBJ2-1, with TRBD2 matching 13 bases. Germline values: CDR1 LNHDA, CDR2 SQIVND (reference sequence). CDR3 length equals 15 residues. J lost 9 bases, V lost 4 bases, and 6 bases had no gene match. CDR3 loop: CASSSGLAGALEQFF. Written as DNA, the CDR3 is TGTGCCAGTAGTAGTGGACTAGCGGGAGCTCTTGAGCAGTTCTTC.

This clone has just a few counts. The chain is built from TRBV19 and TRBJ1-4; no definite D call. The germline V gene encodes CDR1 LNHDA and CDR2 SQIVND (reference sequence). CDR3 length: 13 residues. V lost 6 bases and J lost 4, with 9 bases in between. The CDR3 is CASSRRNNEKLFF. CDR3 sequence (DNA): TGTGCCAGTAGCCGGCGGAATAATGAAAAACTGTTTTTT.

The chain joins TRBV30 to TRBJ2-7; D perhaps matches TRBD2 (6 bases). Looked up from germline, CDR1 is GTSNPN and CDR2 is SVGIG (reference sequence). Trimming removed 5 bases from V and 0 bases from J, with 11 bases in between. CDR3 length: 13 amino acids. CDR3 DNA sequence: TGTGCCTGGGAGATCGGGGGCTCCTACGAGCAGTACTTC. This translates into CAWEIGGSYEQYF.

V and J are TRBV18 and TRBJ2-7, with 7 nucleotides matching TRBD1. This CDR3 has 15 amino acids. Germline values: CDR1 KGHSH, CDR2 LQKENI. V shed 0 bases, J shed 7 bases, and the junction held 9 bases outside the gene matches. Here the CDR3 reads CASSPPGTAQREQYF. CDR3 nucleotides: TGTGCCAGCTCACCACCAGGGACAGCCCAGCGGGAGCAGTACTTC.

This clone was found a few times. The CDR3 here is CASSEVFWGTGQETQYF. As DNA, the CDR3 is TGTGCCAGCAGTGAAGTCTTCTGGGGGACAGGGCAAGAGACCCAGTACTTC. The chain couples TRBV6-1 to TRBJ2-5; TRBD1 aligns across 9 bases. Trimming at V came to 1 base and at J to 2 bases, leaving 8 bases not matched to a gene. Looked up from germline, CDR1 is MNHNS and CDR2 is SASEGT. The CDR3 is 17 residues long.

V and J are TRBV11-2 and TRBJ1-1; D possibly corresponds to TRBD1 (5 bases). The germline CDR1 and CDR2 sequences are SGHAT and FQNNGV. This CDR3 spans 13 amino acids. Trimming shortened V by 4 bases and J by 5 bases, and 11 bases separated the two germline ends. CDR3 DNA sequence: TGTGCCAGCAGCTCAGGGAGGAGGACTGAAGCTTTCTTT. Protein: CASSSGRRTEAFF.

The chain employs TRBV27 and TRBJ1-5; 7 nucleotides line up with TRBD1. With 1 base clipped from V and 4 bases from J, the junction kept 1 base outside the gene matches. There are 14 residues in the CDR3. Per germline, CDR1 MNHEY and CDR2 SMNVEV (reference sequence). The CDR3 here is CASSLLGQNQPQHF. The CDR3 coding sequence is TGTGCCAGCAGTTTATTGGGACAGAATCAGCCCCAGCATTTT.

V gene TRBV7-8 combines with J gene TRBJ2-2; D ambiguous. V was pared by 5 bases and J by 8 bases, with 9 bases between. The length of the CDR3 is 12 residues. Per germline, CDR1 SGHVS and CDR2 FQNEAQ. Here the CDR3 reads CASSQRRGELFF. Written as DNA, the CDR3 is TGTGCCAGCAGCCAACGCAGAGGGGAGCTGTTTTTT.

The chain employs TRBV28 and TRBJ1-5, with a weak D call TRBD1 (5 bases). The V gene lost 7 bases and the J gene lost 9 bases, with 10 bases spanning the gap. CDR1 MDHEN and CDR2 SYDVKM come from the germline V gene. This CDR3 spans 11 amino acids. CDR3 nucleotides: TGTGCCAGCATCAGGGAGGGGCCCCAGCATTTT. As protein: CASIREGPQHF.

The V call is TRBV5-1, the J call TRBJ2-3; the D gene is possibly TRBD1 (5 bases). V was shortened by 4 bases and J by 4 bases, with 10 bases between the two germline ends. Germline V gene sequence: CDR1 SGHRS, CDR2 YFSETQ. The CDR3 loop spans 13 amino acids. CDR3 loop: CASSPARADTQYF. The CDR3 coding sequence is TGCGCCAGCAGCCCCGCCAGGGCAGATACGCAGTATTTT.

In its sample, this clone was seen once. The chain combines TRBV29-1 with TRBJ2-1; TRBD2 aligns across 10 bases. The CDR3 length is 16 residues. Trimming at V came to 2 bases and at J to 4 bases, leaving 8 bases not matched to a gene. Per germline, CDR1 SQVTM and CDR2 ANQGSEA. This chain's CDR3 is CSVERASGSLYNEQFF. The CDR3 DNA reads as TGCAGCGTTGAAAGGGCTAGCGGGAGCTTGTACAATGAGCAGTTCTTC.

The CDR3 is CASREQLYEQYF. The CDR3 region has the DNA TGTGCCAGCAGAGAACAGTTGTACGAGCAGTACTTC. The rearrangement uses TRBV28 and TRBJ2-7, with D unresolved. V lost 6 bases and J lost 4, with 10 bases in between. In germline, CDR1 is MDHEN, CDR2 SYDVKM. This CDR3 has 12 amino acids.

The chain recombines TRBV20-1 with TRBJ2-5, with 10 bases identical to TRBD2. J gave up 3 bases and V 3 bases, and 10 bases lay outside the gene matches. The CDR3 loop spans 16 amino acids. Germline lookup yields CDR1 DFQATT and CDR2 SNEGSKA (reference sequence). CDR3 sequence reads: CSASGAGSGRKETQYF. DNA of the CDR3: TGCAGTGCTAGTGGGGCCGGTAGCGGGAGGAAAGAGACCCAGTACTTC.

V usage is TRBV2 and J usage is TRBJ1-4, with D perhaps TRBD1 (5 bases). CDR1 is SNHLY and CDR2 is FYNNEI in the germline V gene. Trimming cost V 8 bases and J 0 bases, with 16 bases left between them. This CDR3 has 16 residues. The CDR3 loop is CASGVSQVATNEKLFF. CDR3 sequence (DNA): TGTGCCAGCGGAGTATCACAGGTTGCAACTAATGAAAAACTGTTTTTT.

This clone was detected once. The J gene is TRBJ2-7, the V gene TRBV20-1; D is ambiguous. Trimming left V 3 bases short and J 1 base short, with 10 bases between. The CDR3 runs 13 residues. Germline CDR1 and CDR2: DFQATT and SNEGSKA (reference sequence). Written as DNA, the CDR3 is TGCAGTGCTAGTATTACCCTATCCTACGAGCAGTACTTC. Encoded protein: CSASITLSYEQYF.

This chain uses TRBV3-1 (or the pseudogene TRBV3-2) with TRBJ2-2; D ambiguous. Trimming left V 4 bases short and J 4 bases short, with 13 bases between. The germline V gene has CDR1 LGHDT and CDR2 YNNKEL (reference sequence). The CDR3 totals 15 residues. In DNA form, the CDR3 reads TGTGCCAGCAGCCCCGCCGGTGGTGGCACCGGGGAGCTGTTTTTT. It codes for CASSPAGGGTGELFF.

This chain joins TRBV3-1 (or the pseudogene TRBV3-2) and TRBJ1-2, with 9 bases that match TRBD1. The CDR3 extends over 14 amino acids. V lost 4 bases and J lost 6; bases outside the gene matches: 6. In germline, CDR1 is LGHDT, CDR2 YNNKEL (reference sequence). The CDR3 DNA sequence: TGTGCCAGCAGCCGAGGACAGGGGAGGGATGGCTACACCTTC. This gives the protein CASSRGQGRDGYTF.

V gene TRBV19 combines with J gene TRBJ2-2; D remains unclear. CDR1 and CDR2 (germline): LNHDA, SQIVND (reference sequence). The CDR3 contains 16 residues. Trimming took off 8 bases at V and 0 bases at J, with 16 bases between the two ends. DNA for the CDR3: TGTGCCAGTGGCTTACTACTAACCTCGAACACCGGGGAGCTGTTTTTT. It yields the protein CASGLLLTSNTGELFF.

This rearrangement joins TRBV24-1 to TRBJ2-3; TRBD2 is a possible D gene (5 bases). In germline, CDR1 is KGHDR, CDR2 SFDVKD. V was pared by 4 bases and J by 2 bases, with 15 bases between. This CDR3 region has 16 residues. CDR3 in DNA: TGTGCCACCAGTGACCCCTTCGCGAGGGCCACAGATACGCAGTATTTT. It yields the protein CATSDPFARATDTQYF.

This clone was seen just once. V is TRBV9 and J is TRBJ2-3; tentative D call: TRBD2 (5 bases). Trimming stripped 7 bases from V and 1 base from J, with 7 bases between. Germline V gene lookup returns CDR1 SGDLS and CDR2 YYNGEE. This CDR3 has 12 amino acids. CDR3 nucleotides: TGTGCCAGCGAGGGTGGCACAGATACGCAGTATTTT. This codes for CASEGGTDTQYF.

CDR3 in DNA: TGTGCCAGCAGCCTAGGACAGGTTGCCTACAATGAGCAGTTCTTC. Translating gives CASSLGQVAYNEQFF. The V gene is TRBV6-2 or TRBV6-3, the J gene TRBJ2-1; 7 positions match TRBD1. Germline lookup yields CDR1 MNHEY and CDR2 SVGEGT. There are 15 residues in the CDR3. The ends lost 6 bases at V and 2 bases at J; junction bases unmatched: 7.

The rearrangement joins TRBV4-1 to TRBJ2-1; 8 nucleotides line up with TRBD2. The germline V gene encodes CDR1 MGHRA and CDR2 YSYEKL. V lost 3 bases, J lost 4 bases, and 5 bases stayed unmatched. CDR3 length: 15 amino acids. The CDR3 nucleotides read TGCGCCAGCAGCCATCTCGGACTAGCATACAATGAGCAGTTCTTC. Protein sequence: CASSHLGLAYNEQFF.

This sequence joins TRBV27 and TRBJ2-5, with TRBD1 matching over 8 bases. CDR1 and CDR2 from the germline V gene are MNHEY and SMNVEV (reference sequence). The CDR3 has 16 amino acids. With 2 bases clipped from V and 7 bases from J, the junction kept 12 bases outside the gene matches. CDR3 loop: CASSLGQGQGQATQYF. The CDR3 DNA reads TGTGCCAGCAGTTTAGGTCAAGGACAGGGTCAGGCGACCCAGTACTTC.

The chain combines TRBV19 with TRBJ1-2; 10 nucleotides match TRBD1. V was clipped by 4 bases and J by 4 bases; unmatched bases: 3. The CDR3 is made up of 14 amino acids. Germline CDR1 is LNHDA and CDR2 is SQIVND (reference sequence). CDR3: CASSTTGGAYGYTF. The CDR3 coding sequence is TGTGCCAGTAGTACGACAGGGGGCGCCTATGGCTACACCTTC. The full variable domain, with the rest looked up from reference TRBV19 and TRBJ1-2, is DGGITQSPKYLFRKEGQNVTLSCEQNLNHDAMYWYRQDPGQGLRLIYYSQIVNDFQKGDIAEGYSVSREKKESFPLTVTSAQKNPTAFYLCASSTTGGAYGYTFGSGTRLTVV.

This rearrangement joins TRBV28 to TRBJ2-1; the match to TRBD2 covers 7 bases. V lost 6 bases and J lost 6; bases outside the gene matches: 17. The CDR3 sequence is 17 residues long. Germline assignment: CDR1 MDHEN and CDR2 SYDVKM. The CDR3, as DNA: TGTGCCAGCAGGACAGCCCTACTAGCGAGGAGGGGCAATGAGCAGTTCTTC. It codes for CASRTALLARRGNEQFF.

V and J are TRBV6-2 or TRBV6-3 and TRBJ2-7; perhaps TRBD2 as D (6 bases). Trimming took 3 bases from V and 3 from J, leaving 12 bases between them. Per the germline V gene, CDR1 is MNHEY and CDR2 is SVGEGT. The CDR3 extends over 14 amino acids. In DNA form, the CDR3 reads TGTGCCAGCAGTTATCGGGAGAAGCACTACGAGCAGTACTTC. It encodes CASSYREKHYEQYF.